Listed below are T cell receptor beta chains from one sample, sequenced in a study of OX40 agonist ivuxolimab in advanced cancers. The repertoire was sequenced with immunoSEQ multiplex PCR; TCRdb's copy has only in-frame clones and lacks some. The sample includes about 46,000 clones, around 90% of them seen just once. This specimen consisted of CD4+ or CD8+ T cells sorted from blood, obtained in a trial of the OX40 agonist ivuxolimab. The receptor source for this set is an adult with an advanced solid tumor such as melanoma, head and neck, liver or kidney cancer. Both conserved end residues are part of each CDR3. Each record gives: V gene, J gene, clone size, D gene, CDR3 protein, CDR3 DNA. A D gene is named only where the DNA matches it firmly. Size is stated for part of the rows, as once, few or many counts, or as a class when the clone is expanded.

>TRBV27|TRBJ2-7|NA|NA
CASSLGGDILYEQYF
TGTGCCAGCAGTTTAGGGGGGGACATACTATACGAGCAGTACTTC
>TRBV10-3|TRBJ2-3|NA|TRBD1
CAISVPGQGPATQYF
TGTGCCATCAGTGTGCCGGGACAGGGACCTGCTACGCAGTATTTT
>TRBV25-1|TRBJ2-7|NA|TRBD2
CASSPPGASGREQYF
TGTGCCAGCAGTCCACCTGGGGCTAGCGGCCGAGAGCAGTACTTC
>TRBV13|TRBJ2-6|NA|NA
CASSSMGAAGANVLTF
TGTGCCAGCAGCTCAATGGGGGCGGCTGGGGCCAACGTCCTGACTTTC
>TRBV2|TRBJ2-5|NA|NA
CASSDTSSSQETQYF
TGTGCCAGCAGTGACACTTCCTCCTCTCAAGAGACCCAGTACTTC
>TRBV6-5|TRBJ2-5|NA|NA
CASSFRDSSQETQYF
TGTGCCAGCAGCTTCCGGGACTCAAGCCAAGAGACCCAGTACTTC
>TRBV9|TRBJ1-2|NA|TRBD1
CASSPRDREFYGYTF
TGTGCCAGCAGCCCTCGGGACAGGGAATTTTATGGCTACACCTTC
>TRBV13|TRBJ2-3|NA|TRBD2
CASSPPGRARSTDTQYF
TGTGCCAGCAGCCCCCCCGGGAGGGCCAGGAGCACAGATACGCAGTATTTT
>TRBV9|TRBJ2-1|NA|TRBD2
CASRYTRGGKRNEQFF
TGTGCCAGCAGGTATACCCGCGGGGGGAAGCGCAATGAGCAGTTCTTC
>TRBV28|TRBJ2-2|NA|TRBD2
CASSGAGDGSGELFF
TGTGCCAGCAGTGGAGCGGGAGACGGTTCCGGGGAGCTGTTTTTT
>TRBV10-3|TRBJ2-1|few|TRBD2
CAIGPPQTSGIYNEQFF
TGTGCCATCGGACCCCCCCAGACTAGCGGGATCTACAATGAGCAGTTCTTC
>TRBV6-5|TRBJ2-2|NA|NA
CASSYEDTGELFF
TGTGCCAGCAGTTACGAGGACACCGGGGAGCTGTTTTTT
>TRBV27|TRBJ2-3|NA|TRBD2
CAASGSFTDTQYF
TGTGCTGCCAGCGGGAGTTTTACAGATACGCAGTATTTT
>TRBV12-5|TRBJ1-4|NA|TRBD1
CASGPGTEGEKLFF
TGTGCTAGTGGACCCGGGACAGAAGGCGAAAAACTGTTTTTT
>TRBV7-9|TRBJ1-4|NA|NA
CASSPGDATNEKLFF
TGTGCCAGCAGCCCTGGGGACGCAACTAATGAAAAACTGTTTTTT
>TRBV5-1|TRBJ1-5|NA|NA
CASSQGGNQPQHF
TGCGCCAGCAGCCAAGGGGGGAATCAGCCCCAGCATTTT
>TRBV4-3|TRBJ2-5|NA|TRBD2
CASSQDLAGGWETQYF
TGCGCCAGCAGCCAAGACCTAGCGGGGGGGTGGGAGACCCAGTACTTC
>TRBV7-9|TRBJ2-2|NA|NA
CASSKNTGELFF
TGTGCCAGCAGCAAGAACACCGGGGAGCTGTTTTTT
>TRBV6-4|TRBJ2-7|NA|TRBD1
CASRGTACTYEQYF
TGTGCCAGCAGGGGGACAGCCTGTACCTACGAGCAGTACTTC
>TRBV13|TRBJ2-2|NA|TRBD1
CASNQERTGAVSTGELFF
TGTGCCAGCAACCAGGAAAGGACAGGGGCCGTTAGCACCGGGGAGCTGTTTTTT
>TRBV13|TRBJ1-1|NA|NA
CASSLPSPGGGEAFF
TGTGCCAGCAGCTTACCTTCCCCGGGTGGAGGTGAAGCTTTCTTT
>TRBV29-1|TRBJ2-1|NA|NA
CSVETGLSYNEQFF
TGCAGCGTTGAAACAGGACTCTCCTACAATGAGCAGTTCTTC
>TRBV7-2|TRBJ2-5|NA|NA
CASSLGGGVQETQYF
TGTGCCAGCAGCTTAGGTGGCGGGGTTCAAGAGACCCAGTACTTC
>TRBV7-9|TRBJ1-2|NA|NA
CASSNRDQDYGYTF
TGTGCCAGCAGCAACCGGGACCAAGACTATGGCTACACCTTC
>TRBV7-6|TRBJ1-3|NA|NA
CASSLAGNTIYF
TGTGCCAGCAGCTTAGCGGGGAACACCATATATTTT
>TRBV6-5|TRBJ1-1|NA|TRBD1
CASLAGGLAFF
TGTGCCAGCTTGGCAGGGGGACTCGCTTTCTTT
>TRBV7-9|TRBJ2-1|NA|NA
CASSWGPGANEQFF
TGTGCCAGCAGTTGGGGTCCGGGAGCGAATGAGCAGTTCTTC
>TRBV9|TRBJ1-2|NA|NA
CASSASIQGDSEVYGYTF
TGTGCCAGCAGCGCCTCTATTCAGGGAGACTCTGAGGTATATGGCTACACCTTC
>TRBV7-6|TRBJ1-6|once|NA
CASSWRELTYNSPLHF
TGTGCCAGCAGCTGGCGCGAGCTCACCTATAATTCACCCCTCCACTTT
>TRBV19|TRBJ1-5|NA|TRBD1
CAKYYRDRDNQPQHF
TGTGCCAAATATTACCGGGACAGGGACAATCAGCCCCAGCATTTT
>TRBV7-8|TRBJ2-7|NA|TRBD2
CASSFHLGGPSYEQYF
TGTGCCAGCAGCTTTCATTTGGGAGGGCCCTCCTACGAGCAGTACTTC
>TRBV19|TRBJ2-1|NA|NA
CASSVQTKYEQFF
TGTGCCAGTAGTGTGCAGACTAAGTATGAGCAGTTCTTC
>TRBV6-5|TRBJ2-5|few|NA
CASSYGLTYQETQYF
TGTGCCAGCAGTTACGGGCTAACGTACCAAGAGACCCAGTACTTC
>TRBV4-3|TRBJ1-2|few|TRBD1
CASSQLAPKTGGYGYTF
TGCGCCAGCAGCCAGTTGGCCCCAAAGACAGGGGGCTATGGCTACACCTTC
>TRBV10-2|TRBJ1-2|NA|NA
CASSESIPKILLYGYTF
TGCGCCAGCAGTGAGTCGATCCCCAAGATCCTCCTCTATGGCTACACCTTC
>TRBV5-6|TRBJ1-5|NA|TRBD1
CASSRGTDSNQPQHF
TGTGCCAGCAGCCGGGGGACAGATAGCAATCAGCCCCAGCATTTT
>TRBV6-5|TRBJ1-1|NA|NA
CASRLGLGDTEAFF
TGTGCCAGCAGATTGGGGCTTGGGGACACTGAAGCTTTCTTT
>TRBV4-1|TRBJ1-1|NA|NA
CASSHRDSINTEAFF
TGCGCCAGCAGCCACCGAGACAGTATCAACACTGAAGCTTTCTTT
>TRBV7-8|TRBJ1-2|NA|TRBD1
CASSFRGQDAYGYTF
TGTGCCAGCTCGTTCCGGGGACAGGACGCCTATGGCTACACCTTC
>TRBV7-8|TRBJ2-5|NA|TRBD2
CASSLSSGPYQETQYF
TGTGCCAGCAGCCTTTCTAGCGGACCTTACCAAGAGACCCAGTACTTC
>TRBV10-2|TRBJ2-1|NA|TRBD2
CASSPGVAGGQYNEQFF
TGCGCCAGCAGCCCCGGGGTAGCGGGGGGCCAATACAATGAGCAGTTCTTC
>TRBV13|TRBJ2-6|once|NA
CASNSGSGANVLTF
TGTGCCAGCAACTCAGGCTCTGGGGCCAACGTCCTGACTTTC
>TRBV5-1|TRBJ2-7|NA|NA
CASSLGDREGYEQYF
TGCGCCAGCAGCTTGGGAGACAGGGAGGGCTACGAGCAGTACTTC
>TRBV13|TRBJ1-2|NA|TRBD1
CASSPSGGNFYGYTF
TGTGCCAGCAGCCCCTCAGGGGGCAATTTCTATGGCTACACCTTC
>TRBV28|TRBJ2-7|NA|NA
CASSLQGGVYEQYF
TGTGCCAGCAGCCTTCAGGGGGGCGTTTACGAGCAGTACTTC
>TRBV7-6|TRBJ2-3|once|NA
CASSLNRAGPTDTQYF
TGTGCCAGCAGCTTAAATAGGGCGGGCCCCACAGATACGCAGTATTTT
>TRBV27|TRBJ1-2|NA|NA
CASSLAPSYGYTF
TGTGCCAGCAGTTTGGCCCCTTCTTATGGCTACACCTTC